In its sample, the clone carrying this T cell receptor beta chain was seen a few times. A single record per CDR3 protein comes from TCRdb applying MiXCR to the RT-PCR reads. The data contain some 480,000 distinct CDR3 sequences, around 9.9% of them singletons. The sample is drawn from a study of response to subunit inactivated influenza vaccine. The CDR3 has 11 residues. In germline, CDR1 is MDHEN, CDR2 SYDVKM. The V gene end was trimmed by 6 bases and the J gene end by 15 bases; junction bases not matched to a gene: 5. The material sequenced was PBMCs from blood, taken roughly 46 days after vaccination. The chain couples TRBV28 to TRBJ2-1, with 10 bases that match TRBD1. The clonotype comes from a man aged 45-65 years who received an inactivated influenza vaccine. CDR3 DNA: TGTGCCAGCAGGACAGGGGGCAACAGGTTCTTC. As protein: CASRTGGNRFF.